Here is one T cell receptor beta chain with its context. Its target is not known. This specimen comes from a study of CD8+CD57+ T cells in acquired aplastic anemia. At the level of the study: The sorted CD4+ and CD8+ cells yielded an average around 3.4 ug of DNA.

The J segment lost 3 bases and the V segment lost 4 bases, leaving 7 bases of the junction unmatched. This CDR3 spans 16 amino acids. Looked up from germline, CDR1 is SGHTS and CDR2 is YDEGEE. Patients selected for sequencing had displayed CD8+CD57+ cell expansion by flow cytometry. The patients all had a severe acquired aplastic anemia diagnosis. Genomic DNA provided the template from which TCR beta VDJ and CDR3 profiles were obtained. TCRdb processed the reads anew with MiXCR; each CDR3 protein has one entry. Among about 200,000 distinct CDR3 sequences listed, 50% to 70% were seen once. The study, taken as a whole, reports: Patients had about 31 CD8+ CDR3 sequences in common with controls (the shared set).

The chain joins TRBV5-8 to TRBJ2-7; TRBD2 agrees at 13 bases. Sequenced: sorted CD4+, CD8+, or CD8+CD57+ T cells (not recorded which) from PBMCs. This TCR derives from a human donor with aplastic anemia. CDR3: CASSPGTSGVSYEQYF. As DNA, the CDR3 is TGTGCCAGCAGCCCCGGGACTAGCGGGGTTAGCTACGAGCAGTACTTC.